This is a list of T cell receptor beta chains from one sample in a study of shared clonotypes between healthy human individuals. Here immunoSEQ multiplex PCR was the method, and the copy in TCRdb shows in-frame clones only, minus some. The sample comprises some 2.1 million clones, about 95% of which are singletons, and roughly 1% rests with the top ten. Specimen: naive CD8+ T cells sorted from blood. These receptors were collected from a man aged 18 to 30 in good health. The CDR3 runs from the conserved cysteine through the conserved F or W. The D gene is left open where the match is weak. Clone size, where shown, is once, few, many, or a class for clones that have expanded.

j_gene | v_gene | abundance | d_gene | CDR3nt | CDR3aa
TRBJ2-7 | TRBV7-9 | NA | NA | TGTGCCAGCAGCCAGGACGCAGGGTGGTACGAGCAGTACTTC | CASSQDAGWYEQYF
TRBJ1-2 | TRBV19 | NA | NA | TGTGCCAGTAGTATTCCCCACAGGAACTATGGCTACACCTTC | CASSIPHRNYGYTF
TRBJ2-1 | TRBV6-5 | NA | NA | TGTGCCAGCAGTTCCTCGGACTTGGTGTCCTACAATGAGCAGTTCTTC | CASSSSDLVSYNEQFF
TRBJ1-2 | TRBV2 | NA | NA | TGTGCCAGCAGTGACCACTGGGATAGCTATGGCTACACCTTC | CASSDHWDSYGYTF
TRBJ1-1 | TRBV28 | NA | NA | TGTGCCAGCAGAGAGAACACTGAAGCTTTCTTT | CASRENTEAFF
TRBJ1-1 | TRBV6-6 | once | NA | TGTGCCAGCAGTTACGGCGGGGAGAACACTGAAGCTTTCTTT | CASSYGGENTEAFF
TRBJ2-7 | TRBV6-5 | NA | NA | TGTGCCAGCAGTCCGGTGGGGGAGGGGGGGGAGCAGTACTTC | CASSPVGEGGEQYF
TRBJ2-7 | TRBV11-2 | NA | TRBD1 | TGTGCCAGCAGCCACCCCCGGACAGGGGACTTCGAGCAGTACTTC | CASSHPRTGDFEQYF
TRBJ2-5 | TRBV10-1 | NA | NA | TGCGCCAGCAGTGCCGGGGGCAGGGAAGAGACCCAGTACTTC | CASSAGGREETQYF
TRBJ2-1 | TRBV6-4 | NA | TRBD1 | TGTGCCAGCAGCCGGGACAGGGGTGGCAATGAGCAGTTCTTC | CASSRDRGGNEQFF
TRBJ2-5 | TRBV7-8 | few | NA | TGTGCCAGCACCACGAGACGAAAAGAGACCCAGTACTTC | CASTTRRKETQYF
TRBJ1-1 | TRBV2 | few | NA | TGTGCCAGCAGTGAATGGCACAGGAACACTGAAGCTTTCTTT | CASSEWHRNTEAFF
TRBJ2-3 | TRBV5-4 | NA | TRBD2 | TGTGCCAGCAGCTTGGAACTAGCGGGGGGGCCAGATACGCAGTATTTT | CASSLELAGGPDTQYF
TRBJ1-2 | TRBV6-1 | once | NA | TGTGCCAGCAGTGAATCGGGGGCACTCTATGGCTACACCTTC | CASSESGALYGYTF
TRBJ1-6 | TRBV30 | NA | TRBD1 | TGTGCCTGGAGTGACCCGACCGGGACAGCTGCTTCACCCCTCCACTTT | CAWSDPTGTAASPLHF
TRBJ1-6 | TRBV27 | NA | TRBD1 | TGTGCCAGCAGTCCTGAGGGACAGGGGTACTCACCCCTCCACTTT | CASSPEGQGYSPLHF
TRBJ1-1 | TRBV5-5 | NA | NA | TGTGCCAGCAGCTATTTTATGAACACTGAAGCTTTCTTT | CASSYFMNTEAFF
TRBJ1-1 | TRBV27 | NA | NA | TGTGCCAGCAGTTTAAGTCAGGGGTCGAGCACTGAAGCTTTCTTT | CASSLSQGSSTEAFF
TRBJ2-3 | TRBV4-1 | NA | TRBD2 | TGCGCCAGCAGCCAAATCGCGGGACTAGCGGCTACAGATACGCAGTATTTT | CASSQIAGLAATDTQYF
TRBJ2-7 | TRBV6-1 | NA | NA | TGTGCCAGCAGTGAAGGCCCAGGGCCCTACTACGAGCAGTACTTC | CASSEGPGPYYEQYF